This T cell receptor beta chain stems from a study of cytomegalovirus exposure and HLA in healthy donors. Healthy people donating bone marrow made up the donors. A multiplex PCR was run with 60 Vbeta primers and 13 Jbeta primers. This table comes from immunoSEQ multiplex PCR, and its TCRdb copy is limited to in-frame clones, with some not included. Here the sample spans 150,000 to 200,000 clones, roughly 72% being singletons. J gave up 5 bases and V 3 bases, and 4 bases lay outside the gene matches. This CDR3 is 14 amino acids long. Germline V gene lookup returns CDR1 MDHEN and CDR2 SYDVKM. The sample consisted of PBMCs. The origin of this receptor is a young woman in good health and CMV-seropositive. This rearrangement joins TRBV28 to TRBJ1-5; 7 bases fit TRBD1. CDR3 region: CASSFAGGYQPQHF. Here the CDR3 DNA reads TGTGCCAGCAGTTTTGCAGGGGGATATCAGCCCCAGCATTTT.